This TCR beta chain was retrieved from a study of a mutant IDH1 vaccine in newly diagnosed glioma. Study summary: The first vaccination came 4-6 weeks after radiotherapy alone, or with temozolomide cycles. Averaging approximately 40 years of age, treated patients were roughly 60% male and approximately 38% female. Former treatment meant radiotherapy, temozolomide, or both; the majority had gotten both.

Comment on this clone: Its target is not known. Other DNA sequences in this sample translate to the same CDR3.

TCRdb's table, derived via immunoSEQ multiplex PCR, lists solely in-frame clones and lacks some. The repertoire holds roughly 70,000 clones, with 70% to 85% as singletons. The time point denotes: week 11, during vaccination. Alongside topical imiquimod, each dose of vaccine comprised 300 ug of mutant IDH1 20-mer peptide. Those who donated had recent WHO grade 3 or 4 IDH1-mutant, ATRX-lost astrocytomas. The origin of this receptor is a woman in her forties or fifties with glioma. The starting material was PBMCs, obtained from a glioma patient whose treatment included an IDH1 peptide vaccine.

CDR3 residues: CASSVGRGDYGYTF. DNA for the CDR3: TGTGCCAGCAGCGTAGGGAGGGGAGACTATGGCTACACCTTC. The chain combines TRBV9 with TRBJ1-2; the D gene is possibly TRBD1 (5 bases). Germline V gives CDR1 SGDLS, CDR2 YYNGEE. V was pared by 0 bases and J by 3 bases, with 9 bases between. This CDR3 region has 14 residues.